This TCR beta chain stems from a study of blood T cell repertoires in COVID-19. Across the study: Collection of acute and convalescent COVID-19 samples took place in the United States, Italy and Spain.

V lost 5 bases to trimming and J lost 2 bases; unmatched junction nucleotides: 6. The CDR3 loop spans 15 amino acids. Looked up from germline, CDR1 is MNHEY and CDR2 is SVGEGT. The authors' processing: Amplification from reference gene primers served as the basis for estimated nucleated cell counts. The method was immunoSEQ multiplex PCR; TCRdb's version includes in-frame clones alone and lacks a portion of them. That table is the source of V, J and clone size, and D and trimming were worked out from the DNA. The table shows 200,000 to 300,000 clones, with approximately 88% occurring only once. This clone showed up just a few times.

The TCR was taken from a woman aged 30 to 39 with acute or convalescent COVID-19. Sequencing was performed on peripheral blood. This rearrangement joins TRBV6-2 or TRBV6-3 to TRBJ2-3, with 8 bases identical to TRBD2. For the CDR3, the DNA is TGTGCCAGCAGTCATAGCGGGATCCTCACAGATACGCAGTATTTT. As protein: CASSHSGILTDTQYF.